What follows is one T cell receptor beta chain and its context. The record originates from a study of T cells in localized non-small cell lung cancer. CDR3 size: 14 residues. Per the germline V gene, CDR1 is LGHNA and CDR2 is YNFKEQ. V lost 2 bases, J lost 7 bases, and 7 bases stayed unmatched. Using immunoSEQ multiplex PCR, the repertoire was profiled, and TCRdb retains in-frame clones only, with some absent. Among about 77,000 clones listed, around 89% were seen once. This receptor was taken from a woman aged 40 to 75 with stage I squamous cell lung carcinoma. The input for sequencing was peripheral blood, taken before any cancer treatment. The chain recombines TRBV4-2 with TRBJ1-2; 7 nucleotides align to TRBD1. As DNA, the CDR3 is TGTGCCAGCAGCCAACCGACAGGGCGAGGTGGCTACACCTTC. Translation: CASSQPTGRGGYTF.